The 16 T cell receptor beta chains presented below share a single source sample, sequenced in a study of blood T cell repertoires in COVID-19. Measured with immunoSEQ multiplex PCR; TCRdb has only the in-frame clones, and not every one. The sample records 27,000 or so clones, 75% to 95% being singletons. Sequences were obtained from peripheral blood. The receptors were gathered from a human donor with active COVID-19. The donor label of this sample is uncertain.

The chain is built from TRBV11-2 and TRBJ2-5, with TRBD1 identical over 7 bases. The V gene end was trimmed by 4 bases and the J gene end by 2 bases; junction bases not matched to a gene: 10. Germline assignment: CDR1 SGHAT and CDR2 FQNNGV. This CDR3 region has 16 residues. The CDR3 sequence is CASSSYRGGRQETQYF. The CDR3 coding sequence is TGTGCCAGCAGCTCATACAGGGGCGGCCGTCAAGAGACCCAGTACTTC.

The rearrangement links TRBV5-1 to TRBJ2-5, with 15 bases fitting TRBD2. V was pared by 4 bases and J by 1 base, with 8 bases of the junction left unmatched. There are 18 residues in the CDR3. The germline V gene encodes CDR1 SGHRS and CDR2 YFSETQ. The CDR3 region has the DNA TGCGCCAGCAGCATGATACCGGGACTAGCGGGGGGCCAAGAGACCCAGTACTTC. Protein product: CASSMIPGLAGGQETQYF.

V gene TRBV7-8 combines with J gene TRBJ1-2; 7 bases map to TRBD1. The V and J ends lost 6 bases and 6 bases, in that order; junction bases with no gene match: 7. Germline CDR1 SGHVS, CDR2 FQNEAQ. There are 13 residues in the CDR3. CDR3 nucleotides: TGTGCCAGCAGGAAGGGACAGCAAAATGGCTACACCTTC. It translates to CASRKGQQNGYTF.

The rearrangement joins TRBV15 to TRBJ2-7; 7 bases line up with TRBD1. With V trimmed by 1 base and J by 6 bases, 6 bases remained unmatched. Germline assignment: CDR1 LNHNV and CDR2 YYDKDF (reference sequence). This CDR3 region has 14 residues. CDR3: CATSRATGAGEQYF. The DNA for the CDR3 is TGTGCCACCAGCAGAGCAACAGGGGCTGGCGAGCAGTACTTC.

V is TRBV7-2 and J is TRBJ2-3, with a weak D call TRBD1 (5 bases). V shed 1 base and J shed 0 bases, with 8 bases lying between them. The CDR3 sequence is 15 residues long. From germline, CDR1 is SGHTA and CDR2 FQGNSA. DNA for the CDR3: TGTGCCAGCAGCTTAGAGGGGTATAGCACAGATACGCAGTATTTT. This gives the protein CASSLEGYSTDTQYF.

CDR3 residues: CASSRTAPSEQYF. CDR3 in DNA: TGTGCCAGCAGCAGGACAGCTCCCTCCGAGCAGTACTTC. The rearrangement joins TRBV5-6 to TRBJ2-7, with a tentative D call TRBD1 (6 bases). Germline CDR1 reads SGHDT; CDR2 reads YYEEEE. This CDR3 has 13 residues. V was shortened by 4 bases and J by 6 bases, with 14 bases between the two germline ends.

This chain connects TRBV11-1 to TRBJ2-7, with 7 bases identical to TRBD1. The CDR3 runs to 13 residues. Per the germline V gene, CDR1 is SGHAT and CDR2 is FQDESV (reference sequence). With 4 bases clipped from V and 4 bases from J, the junction kept 4 bases outside the gene matches. The CDR3 region is CASSSTGRYEQYF. The CDR3 coding sequence is TGTGCCAGCAGCTCGACAGGGCGATACGAGCAGTACTTC.

The chain couples TRBV30 to TRBJ2-7, with 7 bases that match TRBD1. The CDR3 spans 16 residues. With V trimmed by 3 bases and J by 2 bases, 13 bases remained unmatched. Germline lookup yields CDR1 GTSNPN and CDR2 SVGIG (reference sequence). The CDR3 DNA sequence: TGTGCCTGGAGCGTATTGGGGACAGCCGGCCCCTACGAGCAGTACTTC. Translating gives CAWSVLGTAGPYEQYF.

The chain carries TRBV27 and TRBJ2-1; 10 bases align to TRBD1. The CDR3 has 17 residues. Germline CDR1 is MNHEY and CDR2 is SMNVEV (reference sequence). V was clipped by 5 bases and J by 5 bases; unmatched bases: 12. The CDR3 reads CASSKGPGQGRHNEQFF. The CDR3 DNA is TGTGCCAGCAGTAAAGGGCCGGGACAGGGGAGGCACAATGAGCAGTTCTTC.

The chain has TRBV5-3 and TRBJ1-4; the D is unclear. TRBV5-3 is known as an ORF, though its function is uncertain. Trimming cost V 4 bases and J 3 bases, with 19 bases left between them. This CDR3 contains 17 residues. The CDR3 reads CARSRYPAPGSNEKLFF. The CDR3 DNA is TGTGCCAGAAGCCGGTATCCCGCCCCGGGATCTAATGAAAAACTGTTTTTT.

This sequence joins TRBV5-1 and TRBJ2-3, with 8 bases identical to TRBD2. The CDR3 consists of 18 residues. The germline V gene encodes CDR1 SGHRS and CDR2 YFSETQ. The ends lost 0 bases at V and 3 bases at J; junction bases unmatched: 12. This CDR3 is CASSLALGGGRNTDTQYF. The CDR3 nucleotides are TGCGCCAGCAGCTTGGCCCTGGGTGGCGGGAGGAATACAGATACGCAGTATTTT.

The rearrangement links TRBV5-1 to TRBJ2-2; 7 bases fit TRBD1. V gave up 3 bases and J gave up 3 bases; unmatched junction bases: 2. This CDR3 spans 14 amino acids. The V gene's germline CDR1 is SGHRS and CDR2 YFSETQ. The DNA of the CDR3 is TGCGCCAGCAGCTCCGGGACAGACACCGGGGAGCTGTTTTTT. Its translation: CASSSGTDTGELFF.

The chain uses TRBV3-1 (or the pseudogene TRBV3-2) and TRBJ1-4; TRBD1 is a possible D gene (6 bases). The CDR3 spans 14 residues. V was shortened by 3 bases and J by 8 bases, with 13 bases between the two germline ends. Germline loops: CDR1 LGHDT, CDR2 YNNKEL (reference sequence). The CDR3 loop reads CASSQRGILEKLFF. CDR3 DNA sequence: TGTGCCAGCAGCCAGAGGGGGATTTTAGAAAAACTGTTTTTT.

The chain joins TRBV27 to TRBJ1-2; 8 positions agree with TRBD1. The CDR3 covers 15 residues. Germline V gives CDR1 MNHEY, CDR2 SMNVEV (reference sequence). V lost 6 bases to trimming and J lost 5 bases; unmatched junction nucleotides: 11. The CDR3 bases are TGTGCCAGCAGCACTGGGACAGGCACTACTTATGGCTACACCTTC. This gives the protein CASSTGTGTTYGYTF.

The genes are TRBV11-2 and TRBJ2-1, with 11 bases matching TRBD2. Germline-derived CDR1 and CDR2 are SGHAT and FQNNGV. This CDR3 has 18 amino acids. With V trimmed by 1 base and J by 10 bases, 15 bases remained unmatched. The CDR3 sequence is CASSLVGGRLAGGREQFF. CDR3 bases: TGTGCCAGCAGCTTAGTTGGTGGTCGGCTAGCGGGAGGTAGGGAGCAGTTCTTC.

CDR3 sequence (DNA): TGCGCCAGCAGCACGGCCCCCTCGCAGGACTCCTACGAGCAGTACTTC. Its protein is CASSTAPSQDSYEQYF. This chain connects TRBV5-1 to TRBJ2-7; unclear D gene. Germline CDR1 and CDR2: SGHRS and YFSETQ. The CDR3 is 16 amino acids. V dropped 4 bases and J dropped 0 bases, with 17 bases sitting between them.